This T cell receptor beta chain was identified during a study of blood T cell repertoires in COVID-19. Across the study: In each case, the material was cDNA or gDNA derived from T cells, B-cell-depleted T cells, or PBMCs.

The CDR3 length is 13 residues. In germline, CDR1 is SGHNT, CDR2 YENEEA. The V gene lost 5 bases and the J gene lost 2 bases, with 9 bases spanning the gap. In this sample, this clone turned up once. Profiled with immunoSEQ multiplex PCR; TCRdb holds only in-frame clones, not every one. The repertoire includes some 370,000 clones, around 90% of them detected once, and 6.5% to 8% sits in the top ten. Sequencing was done on a sample of peripheral blood. This chain joins TRBV11-3 and TRBJ2-5; D is perhaps TRBD1 (5 bases). This clonotype originated in a man aged 18 to 30 with active or convalescent COVID-19. CDR3 residues: CASSLSGQETQYF. CDR3 in DNA: TGTGCCAGCAGCCTTTCAGGGCAAGAGACCCAGTACTTC.